This T cell receptor (beta chain) was recovered during a study of spatial heterogeneity in lung cancer. The CDR3 has 15 residues. V lost 3 bases and J lost 5; bases outside the gene matches: 6. Per germline, CDR1 SGHTA and CDR2 FQGNSA. Sample time point: sample taken at primary tumor resection. Unsorted whole RNA samples from tumor, nontumor lung or frozen PBMC were sequenced. The cohort: some 73 early-stage, untreated non-small cell lung cancer patients. TCRdb processed the 5' RACE reads anew with MiXCR; each CDR3 protein has one entry. The profile shows tens of thousands of distinct CDR3 sequences, roughly 12% of them singletons.

The rearrangement links TRBV7-2 to TRBJ2-7; 11 nucleotides agree with TRBD2. This TCR was sampled from a male donor with early-stage non-small cell lung cancer. Specimen: PBMCs, collected at surgery. The CDR3 sequence: CASSLGLAVPHEQYF. CDR3 DNA: TGTGCCAGCAGCTTGGGACTAGCGGTCCCCCACGAGCAGTACTTC.